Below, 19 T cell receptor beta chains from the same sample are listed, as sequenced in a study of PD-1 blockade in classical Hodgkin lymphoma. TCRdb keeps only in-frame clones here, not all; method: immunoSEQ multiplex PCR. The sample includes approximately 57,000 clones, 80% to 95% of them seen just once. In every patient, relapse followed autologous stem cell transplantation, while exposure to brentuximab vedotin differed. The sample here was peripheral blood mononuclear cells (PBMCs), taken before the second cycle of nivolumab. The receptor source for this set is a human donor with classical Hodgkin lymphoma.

CDR3 nucleotide sequence: TGCGCCAGCAGCCCGGGACTTCTGACCTACGAGCAGTACTTC. It specifies CASSPGLLTYEQYF. This rearrangement joins TRBV5-1 to TRBJ2-7; tentative D call: TRBD2 (6 bases). Trimming shortened V by 4 bases and J by 2 bases, and 13 bases separated the two germline ends. From germline, CDR1 is SGHRS and CDR2 YFSETQ. The CDR3 has 14 residues.

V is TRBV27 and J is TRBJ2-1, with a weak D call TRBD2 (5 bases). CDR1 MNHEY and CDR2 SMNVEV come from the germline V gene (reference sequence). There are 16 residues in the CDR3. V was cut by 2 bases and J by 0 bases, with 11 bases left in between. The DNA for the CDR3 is TGTGCCAGCAGTTTAACACCGGGGAGCTCCTACAATGAGCAGTTCTTC. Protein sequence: CASSLTPGSSYNEQFF.

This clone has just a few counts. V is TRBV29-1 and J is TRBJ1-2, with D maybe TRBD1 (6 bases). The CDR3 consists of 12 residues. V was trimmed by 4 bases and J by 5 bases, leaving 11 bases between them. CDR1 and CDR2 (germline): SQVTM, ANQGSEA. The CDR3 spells CSVGGGGYGYTF. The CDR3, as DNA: TGCAGCGTTGGCGGGGGCGGATATGGCTACACCTTC. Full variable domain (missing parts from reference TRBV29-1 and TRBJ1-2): SAVISQKPSRDICQRGTSLTIQCQVDSQVTMMFWYRQQPGQSLTLIATANQGSEATYESGFVIDKFPISRPNLTFSTLTVSNMSPEDSSIYLCSVGGGGYGYTFGSGTRLTVV.

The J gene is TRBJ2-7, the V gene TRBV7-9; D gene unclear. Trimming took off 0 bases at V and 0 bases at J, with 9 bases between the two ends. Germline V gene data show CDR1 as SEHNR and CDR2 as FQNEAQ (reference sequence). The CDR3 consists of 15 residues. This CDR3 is CASSLAYTPSYEQYF. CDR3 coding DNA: TGTGCCAGCAGCTTAGCGTACACACCCTCCTACGAGCAGTACTTC.

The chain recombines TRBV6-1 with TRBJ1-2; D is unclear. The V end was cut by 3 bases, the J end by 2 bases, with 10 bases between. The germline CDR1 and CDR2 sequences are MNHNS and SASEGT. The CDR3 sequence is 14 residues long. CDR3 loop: CASSEEGLNYGYTF. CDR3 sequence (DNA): TGTGCCAGCAGTGAGGAGGGCTTAAACTATGGCTACACCTTC.

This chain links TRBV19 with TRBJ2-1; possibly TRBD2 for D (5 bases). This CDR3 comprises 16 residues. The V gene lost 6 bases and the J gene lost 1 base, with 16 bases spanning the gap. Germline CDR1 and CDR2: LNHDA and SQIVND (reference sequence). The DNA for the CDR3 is TGTGCCAGTAGGAACCTGCGAAGCGGATCCTACAATGAGCAGTTCTTC. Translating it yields CASRNLRSGSYNEQFF.

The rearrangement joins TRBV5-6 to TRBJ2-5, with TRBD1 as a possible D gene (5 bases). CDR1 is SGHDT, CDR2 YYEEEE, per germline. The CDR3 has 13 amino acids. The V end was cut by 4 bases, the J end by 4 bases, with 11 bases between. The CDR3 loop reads CASSPMQGETQYF. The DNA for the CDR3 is TGTGCCAGCAGCCCTATGCAGGGAGAGACCCAGTACTTC. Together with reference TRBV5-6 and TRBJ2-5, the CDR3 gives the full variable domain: DAGVTQSPTHLIKTRGQQVTLRCSPKSGHDTVSWYQQALGQGPQFIFQYYEEEERQRGNFPDRFSGHQFPNYSSELNVNALLLGDSALYLCASSPMQGETQYFGPGTRLLVL.

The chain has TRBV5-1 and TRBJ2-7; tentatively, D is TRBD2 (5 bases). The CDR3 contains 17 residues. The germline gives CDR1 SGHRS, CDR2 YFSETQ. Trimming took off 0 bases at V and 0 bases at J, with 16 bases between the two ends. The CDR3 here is CASSLAGLRVYSYEQYF. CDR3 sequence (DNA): TGCGCCAGCAGCTTGGCAGGTCTGCGGGTCTACTCCTACGAGCAGTACTTC.

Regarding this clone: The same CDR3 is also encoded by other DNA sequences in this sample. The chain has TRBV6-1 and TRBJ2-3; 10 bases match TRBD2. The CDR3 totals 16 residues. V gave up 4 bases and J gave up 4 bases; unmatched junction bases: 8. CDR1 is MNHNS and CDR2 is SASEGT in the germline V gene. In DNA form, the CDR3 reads TGTGCCAGCAGTGCCTGGCTAGCGGGAGAGGCAGATACGCAGTATTTT. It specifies CASSAWLAGEADTQYF.

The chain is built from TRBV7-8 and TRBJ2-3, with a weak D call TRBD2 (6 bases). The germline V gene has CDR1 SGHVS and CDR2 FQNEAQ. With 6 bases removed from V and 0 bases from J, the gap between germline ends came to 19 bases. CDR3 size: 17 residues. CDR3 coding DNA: TGTGCCAGCAGAAAGGTGGGGGGAGAACCTAGCACAGATACGCAGTATTTT. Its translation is CASRKVGGEPSTDTQYF.

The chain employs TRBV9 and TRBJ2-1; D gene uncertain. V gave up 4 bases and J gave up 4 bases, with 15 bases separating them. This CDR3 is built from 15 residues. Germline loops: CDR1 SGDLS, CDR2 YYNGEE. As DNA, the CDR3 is TGTGCCAGCAGCCGAACGGCGCGAAGTTACAATGAGCAGTTCTTC. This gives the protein CASSRTARSYNEQFF.

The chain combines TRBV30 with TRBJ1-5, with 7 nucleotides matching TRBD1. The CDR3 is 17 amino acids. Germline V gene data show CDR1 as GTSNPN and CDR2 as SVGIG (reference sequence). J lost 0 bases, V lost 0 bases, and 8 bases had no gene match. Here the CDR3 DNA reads TGTGCCTGGAGTGTGCAGGGGGGGGCTCATAGCAATCAGCCCCAGCATTTT. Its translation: CAWSVQGGAHSNQPQHF.

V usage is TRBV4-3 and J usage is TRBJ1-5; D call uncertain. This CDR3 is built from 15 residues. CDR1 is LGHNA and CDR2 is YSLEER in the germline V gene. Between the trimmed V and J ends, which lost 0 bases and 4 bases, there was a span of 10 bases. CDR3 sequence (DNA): TGCGCCAGCAGCCAAGATCCGAGAGGGAATCAGCCCCAGCATTTT. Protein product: CASSQDPRGNQPQHF.

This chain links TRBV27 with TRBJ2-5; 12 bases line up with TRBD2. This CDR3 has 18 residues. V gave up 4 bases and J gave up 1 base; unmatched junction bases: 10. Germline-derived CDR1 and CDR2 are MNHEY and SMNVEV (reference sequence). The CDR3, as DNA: TGTGCCAGCAGTTCCCCCGCCGGGACTAGCGGGTCCCAAGAGACCCAGTACTTC. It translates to CASSSPAGTSGSQETQYF.

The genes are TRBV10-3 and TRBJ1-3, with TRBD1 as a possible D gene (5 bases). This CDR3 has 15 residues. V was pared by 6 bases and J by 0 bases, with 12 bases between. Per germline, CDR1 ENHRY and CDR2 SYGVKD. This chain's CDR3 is CAIRYGDGSGNTIYF. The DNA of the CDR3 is TGTGCCATCAGATACGGGGACGGCTCTGGAAACACCATATATTTT.

CDR3 loop: CASSPQGVNEQFF. CDR3 coding DNA: TGTGCCAGTAGCCCCCAGGGTGTGAATGAGCAGTTCTTC. The chain uses TRBV19 and TRBJ2-1, with D possibly matching TRBD1 (5 bases). The CDR3 covers 13 residues. The V end was cut by 6 bases, the J end by 7 bases, with 13 bases between. Germline lookup yields CDR1 LNHDA and CDR2 SQIVND (reference sequence).

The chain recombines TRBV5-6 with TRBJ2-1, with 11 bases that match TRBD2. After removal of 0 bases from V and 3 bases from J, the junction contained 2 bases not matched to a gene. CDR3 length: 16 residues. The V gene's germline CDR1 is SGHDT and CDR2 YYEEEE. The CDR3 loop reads CASSLGGTSGYNEQFF. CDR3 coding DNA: TGTGCCAGCAGCTTGGGGGGGACTAGCGGCTACAATGAGCAGTTCTTC.

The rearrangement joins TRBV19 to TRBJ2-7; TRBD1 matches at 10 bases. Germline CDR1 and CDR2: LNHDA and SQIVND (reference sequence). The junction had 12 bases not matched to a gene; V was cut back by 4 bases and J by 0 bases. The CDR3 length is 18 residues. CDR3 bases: TGTGCCAGTAGTACTAACCCGACAGGGGGCCTTATCTCCTACGAGCAGTACTTC. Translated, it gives CASSTNPTGGLISYEQYF.

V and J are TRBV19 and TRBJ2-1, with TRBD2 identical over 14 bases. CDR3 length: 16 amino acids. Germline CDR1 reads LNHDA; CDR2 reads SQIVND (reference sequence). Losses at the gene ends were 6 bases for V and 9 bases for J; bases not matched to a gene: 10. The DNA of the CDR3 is TGTGCCAGTAGGCCACAGGGGACTAGCGGGAGTTTTGAGCAGTTCTTC. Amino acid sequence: CASRPQGTSGSFEQFF.